The 8 T cell receptor beta chains below were found in one sample sequenced in a study of blood T cells in healthy people across ages (dated by TCRdb to 2015 to 2017). Library preparation employed 5' RACE. Reads for this sample came from an Illumina HiSeq 2500. A second roughly 6 to 12 cycle PCR used a sample-barcoded 5' primer and a J-beta primer mix. Through fastp at Q25 and MiXCR, TCRdb rebuilt clones from the public reads, retaining in-frame beta chains. Entries are consolidated by CDR3 protein sequence, retaining the most common genes and DNA. In all, the sample holds 1.4 million or so distinct CDR3 sequences, and around 40% of those were seen once. The ten largest clones capture less than 5% of the sample. Sample: blood. The receptors derive from a woman aged 18-29 years in good health.

The V gene is TRBV13, the J gene TRBJ2-7; TRBD2 matches 7 bases. Germline values: CDR1 PRHDT, CDR2 FYEKMQ (reference sequence). The CDR3 is 15 residues long. The junction had 7 bases not matched to a gene; V was cut back by 5 bases and J by 0 bases. The CDR3 coding sequence is TGTGCCAGCAGCAAGGCGGGGGACCTCTCCTACGAGCAGTACTTC. Protein: CASSKAGDLSYEQYF.

The genes are TRBV4-3 and TRBJ2-7; no clear D gene. The CDR3 totals 16 residues. Trimming took off 4 bases at V and 3 bases at J, with 19 bases between the two ends. Germline V CDR1 and CDR2: LGHNA, YSLEER. The CDR3 is CASSPEFHRANYEQYF. Here the CDR3 DNA reads TGCGCCAGCAGCCCCGAATTCCATAGAGCGAACTACGAGCAGTACTTC.

Concerning this clonotype itself: Mismatch with germline at one junction end may stem from a read error. The chain has TRBV7-9 and TRBJ2-2; possible D gene TRBD1, 5 bases. Germline CDR1 SEHNR, CDR2 FQNEAQ (reference sequence). CDR3 length: 15 residues. DNA for the CDR3: TGTGCCAGCACCTTACCCTCAGGGTCGACCGGGGAGCTGTTTTTT. It yields the protein CASTLPSGSTGELFF. The full variable domain, its missing parts supplied by reference TRBV7-9 and TRBJ2-2, is DTGVSQNPRHKITKRGQNVTFRCDPISEHNRLYWYRQTLGQGPEFLTYFQNEAQLEKSRLLSDRFSAERPKGSFSTLEIQRTEQGDSAMYLCASTLPSGSTGELFFGEGSRLTVL.

The chain has TRBV6-2 or TRBV6-3 and TRBJ2-1, with TRBD2 matching 10 bases. The better agreement between TRBJ2-7 and the DNA end casts doubt on the J call. The germline gives CDR1 MNHEY, CDR2 SVGEGT. The CDR3 contains 14 residues. This chain's CDR3 is CASMLAGGHNEQYF. In nucleotides, the CDR3 is TGTGCCAGCATGTTAGCGGGAGGTCACAATGAGCAGTACTTC.

CDR3 bases: TGCGCCAGCAGCCGCGTCCAGGGGGCTGAAGCTTTCTTT. Its protein is CASSRVQGAEAFF. This chain connects TRBV4-3 to TRBJ1-1, with 7 bases lining up with TRBD1. CDR1 and CDR2 from the germline V gene are LGHNA and YSLEER. The V and J ends lost 4 bases and 6 bases, in that order; junction bases with no gene match: 5. This CDR3 is built from 13 residues.

V and J are TRBV2 and TRBJ1-5; D is ambiguous. CDR1 and CDR2 from the germline V gene are SNHLY and FYNNEI. The CDR3 loop spans 14 amino acids. Trimming removed 8 bases at V and 0 bases at J, with 11 bases between. The CDR3 is CASQTENSNQPQHF. Written as DNA, the CDR3 is TGTGCCAGCCAGACGGAAAATAGCAATCAGCCCCAGCATTTT.

The chain combines TRBV20-1 with TRBJ2-7; 8 nucleotides agree with TRBD2. The CDR3 sequence is 15 residues long. The junction had 10 bases not matched to a gene; V was cut back by 3 bases and J by 3 bases. Germline lookup yields CDR1 DFQATT and CDR2 SNEGSKA (reference sequence). The CDR3 sequence: CSASGVLAENYEQYF. The CDR3, as DNA: TGCAGTGCTAGTGGGGTACTAGCGGAGAACTACGAGCAGTACTTC.

This chain links TRBV5-6 with TRBJ2-1, with TRBD2 matching 8 bases. The CDR3 is made up of 14 amino acids. Germline CDR1 reads SGHDT; CDR2 reads YYEEEE. Trimming at V came to 4 bases and at J to 7 bases, leaving 7 bases not matched to a gene. The CDR3 is CASSRIAGSNEQFF. CDR3 coding DNA: TGTGCCAGCAGCCGAATAGCGGGGTCGAATGAGCAGTTCTTC. The whole variable domain, filled in from reference TRBV5-6 and TRBJ2-1, reads DAGVTQSPTHLIKTRGQQVTLRCSPKSGHDTVSWYQQALGQGPQFIFQYYEEEERQRGNFPDRFSGHQFPNYSSELNVNALLLGDSALYLCASSRIAGSNEQFFGPGTRLTVL.